This is a list of T cell receptor beta chains from one sample in a study of T cells in Graves' hyperthyroidism and ophthalmopathy. TCRdb reanalysed the multiplex PCR reads using MiXCR and keeps one entry per CDR3 protein. The repertoire holds approximately 590,000 distinct CDR3 sequences, about a sixth seen once, with about 7% in the top ten. The sample was blood. The source is a woman aged 30 to 39 with Graves' hyperthyroidism. Both conserved end residues are trimmed from each CDR3.

V gene: TRBV28; CDR3 length: 13; CDR3 protein: ASSQRFSSYNEQF
V gene: TRBV6-2/TRBV6-3; CDR3 length: 12; CDR3 protein: ASSWDIMNTEAF
V gene: TRBV12-3/TRBV12-4; CDR3 length: 12; CDR3 protein: ASSQTSGNFEQY
V gene: TRBV4-1; CDR3 length: 14; CDR3 protein: ASSQEADGVPYGQY
V gene: TRBV15; CDR3 length: 11; CDR3 protein: ATSRGTAEKLF
V gene: TRBV6-2/TRBV6-3; CDR3 length: 14; CDR3 protein: ASSVVPGGGTGELF
V gene: TRBV19; CDR3 length: 12; CDR3 protein: ASSMGTGEEKLF
V gene: TRBV4-3; CDR3 length: 15; CDR3 protein: ASSQDRGASSYNEQF
V gene: TRBV6-1; CDR3 length: 12; CDR3 protein: ASRSAGGGDTQY
V gene: TRBV27; CDR3 length: 15; CDR3 protein: ASSFSSSSGRADTQY
V gene: TRBV4-1; CDR3 length: 14; CDR3 protein: ASSQEYAAGANVLT
V gene: TRBV19; CDR3 length: 12; CDR3 protein: AGVDRDSNQPQH
V gene: TRBV4-2; CDR3 length: 14; CDR3 protein: ASSPIGTAGSYEQY
V gene: TRBV12-5; CDR3 length: 13; CDR3 protein: ASGSGVGRYNEQF
V gene: TRBV20-1; CDR3 length: 8; CDR3 protein: SARAATQY
V gene: TRBV20-1; CDR3 length: 11; CDR3 protein: SALGLANYEQY
V gene: TRBV4-3; CDR3 length: 15; CDR3 protein: ASSPSGGRARTDTQY
V gene: TRBV29-1; CDR3 length: 11; CDR3 protein: SLRDSDFNGYT
V gene: TRBV7-9; CDR3 length: 12; CDR3 protein: ASSPGGVYNEQF
V gene: TRBV9; CDR3 length: 12; CDR3 protein: ASSVARVDNEQF
V gene: TRBV30; CDR3 length: 11; CDR3 protein: AWSIGFQETQY
V gene: TRBV3-1; CDR3 length: 14; CDR3 protein: ASSQDLAVKEREQY
V gene: TRBV28; CDR3 length: 12; CDR3 protein: ASSSILSTDTQY
V gene: TRBV27; CDR3 length: 16; CDR3 protein: ASSPRPGQGKRSYEQY
V gene: TRBV6-1; CDR3 length: 11; CDR3 protein: ASSPFRGEKLF
V gene: TRBV20-1; CDR3 length: 14; CDR3 protein: SARDSSGNPPTVQY
V gene: TRBV2; CDR3 length: 12; CDR3 protein: ASTFGKANTEAF
V gene: TRBV6-1; CDR3 length: 13; CDR3 protein: ASRTLGATLYGYT
V gene: TRBV19; CDR3 length: 11; CDR3 protein: ASSFRRDTEAF
V gene: TRBV6-2/TRBV6-3; CDR3 length: 13; CDR3 protein: ASSYEGHLNYGYT
V gene: TRBV28; CDR3 length: 13; CDR3 protein: ASSPPVLMRYGYT
V gene: TRBV28; CDR3 length: 16; CDR3 protein: ASSLTRTFADTRYEQY
V gene: TRBV5-1; CDR3 length: 12; CDR3 protein: ASSFYRTQETQY
V gene: TRBV19; CDR3 length: 12; CDR3 protein: ASSPSHGTDTQY
V gene: TRBV13; CDR3 length: 13; CDR3 protein: ASSFSGRSADTQY
V gene: TRBV28; CDR3 length: 13; CDR3 protein: ASSPIGQVNTEAF
V gene: TRBV4-1; CDR3 length: 11; CDR3 protein: ASSQGANYEQY
V gene: TRBV30; CDR3 length: 12; CDR3 protein: AWSVSMGYNEQF
V gene: TRBV20-1; CDR3 length: 13; CDR3 protein: SASRAAGGQETQY